A single sample is the source of the 21 T cell receptor beta chains below, sequenced in a study of blood T cell repertoires in COVID-19. The protocol was immunoSEQ multiplex PCR, while the TCRdb copy is restricted to in-frame clones and leaves out a portion. The profile covers around 240,000 clones, with around 88% appearing a single time and 2% to 2.5% taken by the ten largest. Sequencing input: PBMCs or T cells enriched from blood (not recorded which). These receptors all stem from a woman between 45 and 60 years old who had recovered from COVID-19.

The CDR3 DNA is TGTGCCAGCAGTGCCTCATTTGGGGGGTCCTATAATTCACCCCTCCACTTT. Amino acids: CASSASFGGSYNSPLHF. J is TRBJ1-6 and V is TRBV25-1, with a tentative D call TRBD1 (5 bases). There are 17 residues in the CDR3. CDR1 and CDR2 (germline): MGHDK, SYGVNS. V lost 4 bases, J lost 1 base, and 14 bases lay in between.

The rearrangement joins TRBV28 to TRBJ2-7, with D perhaps TRBD2 (5 bases). The germline V gene encodes CDR1 MDHEN and CDR2 SYDVKM. V dropped 7 bases and J dropped 3 bases, with 10 bases sitting between them. The CDR3 totals 12 residues. The CDR3 protein is CASTGLYYEQYF. CDR3 DNA sequence: TGTGCCAGCACCGGACTGTACTACGAGCAGTACTTC.

This sequence joins TRBV4-3 and TRBJ2-7; 8 positions match TRBD2. The CDR3 is made up of 16 amino acids. Germline-derived CDR1 and CDR2 are LGHNA and YSLEER. V was pared by 4 bases and J by 0 bases, with 8 bases of the junction left unmatched. The CDR3 DNA sequence: TGCGCCAGCAGCCCGGTGGCTAGCGGGCCCTCCTACGAGCAGTACTTC. Amino acid sequence: CASSPVASGPSYEQYF.

The genes are TRBV11-2 and TRBJ1-1; 7 nucleotides agree with TRBD1. CDR1 SGHAT and CDR2 FQNNGV come from the germline V gene. The V segment lost 4 bases and the J segment 1 base; nucleotides outside the gene matches: 6. The length of the CDR3 is 15 residues. The DNA of the CDR3 is TGTGCCAGCAGCTCTACAGGGGTCAGGAACACTGAAGCTTTCTTT. Translated: CASSSTGVRNTEAFF.

This chain connects TRBV5-4 to TRBJ1-2, with a weak D call TRBD1 (6 bases). V was pared by 3 bases and J by 4 bases, with 22 bases between. Germline CDR1 reads SGHNT; CDR2 reads YYREEE (reference sequence). The CDR3 consists of 17 residues. CDR3 nucleotide sequence: TGTGCCAGCAGCTCCTACCCCCGGGGGGGGCCCCCCTATGGCTACACCTTC. It codes for CASSSYPRGGPPYGYTF.

A few counts support this clone. This chain connects TRBV27 to TRBJ1-5; 7 bases match TRBD1. This CDR3 comprises 13 residues. The junction had 7 bases not matched to a gene; V was cut back by 4 bases and J by 10 bases. Germline assignment: CDR1 MNHEY and CDR2 SMNVEV (reference sequence). Written as DNA, the CDR3 is TGTGCCAGCAGTTGGGTCACAGGGGCCCCCCAGCATTTT. It specifies CASSWVTGAPQHF.

The gene calls are TRBV5-6 and TRBJ2-7; unclear D gene. The CDR3 loop spans 13 amino acids. Deletions cut 3 bases from V and 3 bases from J, with 10 bases between. Per germline, CDR1 SGHDT and CDR2 YYEEEE. The CDR3 loop is CASSYRHYYEQYF. The CDR3 DNA reads TGTGCCAGCAGCTATCGACATTACTACGAGCAGTACTTC.

The genes are TRBV24-1 and TRBJ2-1; TRBD1 agrees at 9 bases. CDR3 length: 13 residues. Germline assignment: CDR1 KGHDR and CDR2 SFDVKD. The V and J ends lost 10 bases and 9 bases, in that order; junction bases with no gene match: 9. The CDR3 loop reads CATAGQGQPEQFF. CDR3 sequence (DNA): TGTGCCACGGCGGGACAGGGTCAACCTGAGCAGTTCTTC.

The J gene is TRBJ1-2, the V gene TRBV27; possible D gene TRBD1, 5 bases. The V and J ends lost 7 bases and 6 bases respectively, with 18 bases between them. CDR3 size: 14 residues. Germline CDR1 is MNHEY and CDR2 is SMNVEV (reference sequence). The DNA of the CDR3 is TGTGCCAGCAAGGATACCGGGACTCGACATGGCTACACCTTC. Its protein is CASKDTGTRHGYTF.

The rearrangement joins TRBV18 to TRBJ1-4; the match to TRBD1 covers 10 bases. The CDR3 loop spans 15 amino acids. Germline CDR1 and CDR2: KGHSH and LQKENI. V gave up 5 bases and J gave up 5 bases; unmatched junction bases: 5. The CDR3 DNA follows: TGTGCCAGCTCAGAGTGGACAGGGGGAAATGAAAAACTGTTTTTT. This codes for CASSEWTGGNEKLFF.

V is TRBV28 and J is TRBJ1-4, with a tentative D call TRBD1 (6 bases). The CDR3 consists of 13 residues. V was clipped by 5 bases and J by 8 bases, with 12 bases between them. Germline V lookup: CDR1 MDHEN, CDR2 SYDVKM. CDR3 protein: CASSGQIGEKLFF. The CDR3 coding sequence is TGTGCCAGCAGTGGACAGATTGGGGAAAAACTGTTTTTT.

J is TRBJ2-3 and V is TRBV21-1; no DNA check was done on the table's D call, TRBD2. TRBV21-1 is labeled a pseudogene. The CDR3 consists of 15 residues. CDR3 DNA sequence: TGTGCCAGCAGCCAGGCCTCGCGGGCAGCAGATACGCAGTATTTT. It encodes CASSQASRAADTQYF.

J is TRBJ1-3 and V is TRBV6-2 or TRBV6-3; TRBD1 matches 8 bases. Germline V lookup: CDR1 MNHEY, CDR2 SVGEGT. With 6 bases clipped from V and 0 bases from J, the junction kept 7 bases outside the gene matches. CDR3 length equals 16 residues. The CDR3: CASSLWTGSSGNTIYF. The CDR3 DNA reads as TGTGCCAGCAGCCTTTGGACAGGGAGCTCTGGAAACACCATATATTTT.

The CDR3 region is CASSQVGGVGTEAFF. CDR3 in DNA: TGCGCCAGCAGCCAAGTTGGAGGGGTTGGCACTGAAGCTTTCTTT. This chain connects TRBV4-1 to TRBJ1-1, with D perhaps TRBD1 (5 bases). Germline CDR1 MGHRA, CDR2 YSYEKL. The CDR3 loop spans 15 amino acids. Trimming removed 1 base from V and 4 bases from J, with 13 bases in between.

The chain employs TRBV6-5 and TRBJ1-2; perhaps TRBD1 as D (5 bases). This CDR3 contains 14 residues. The V gene lost 1 base and the J gene lost 5 bases, with 11 bases spanning the gap. Germline CDR1 MNHEY, CDR2 SVGAGI. For the CDR3, the DNA is TGTGCCAGCAGTTACTTCCCGGGGGTGTATGGCTACACCTTC. As protein: CASSYFPGVYGYTF.

The rearrangement links TRBV3-1 (or the pseudogene TRBV3-2) to TRBJ1-1; a possible D gene is TRBD1 (5 bases). The V end lost 7 bases, the J end lost 2 bases, and 17 bases lay between the germline ends. The germline CDR1 and CDR2 sequences are LGHDT and YNNKEL (reference sequence). The length of the CDR3 is 15 residues. The CDR3, as DNA: TGTGCCAGCACGGGATGGGGGGGTGTAAACACTGAAGCTTTCTTT. Protein sequence: CASTGWGGVNTEAFF.

This rearrangement joins TRBV19 to TRBJ1-4, with 7 bases matching TRBD1. Germline V lookup: CDR1 LNHDA, CDR2 SQIVND (reference sequence). CDR3 length: 13 residues. V trimming: 10 bases; J trimming: 5 bases; junction bases outside the gene matches: 7. The CDR3 DNA is TGTGCCACAAGACAGGGCCTAAATGAAAAACTGTTTTTT. Protein sequence: CATRQGLNEKLFF. Full variable domain (rest looked up from reference TRBV19 and TRBJ1-4): DGGITQSPKYLFRKEGQNVTLSCEQNLNHDAMYWYRQDPGQGLRLIYYSQIVNDFQKGDIAEGYSVSREKKESFPLTVTSAQKNPTAFYLCATRQGLNEKLFFGSGTQLSVL.

The gene calls are TRBV5-4 and TRBJ2-7; D is possibly TRBD1 (6 bases). Germline CDR1 is SGHNT and CDR2 is YYREEE (reference sequence). V lost 4 bases to trimming and J lost 5 bases, with 16 bases between them. The CDR3 extends over 14 amino acids. The CDR3 DNA reads TGTGCCAGCAGCCGCCCACAGGGCGCCCACGAGCAGTACTTC. Its protein product is CASSRPQGAHEQYF.

The sample holds one count of this clone. The V and J genes are TRBV30 and TRBJ2-3, with TRBD1 matching over 7 bases. V gave up 4 bases and J gave up 5 bases; unmatched junction bases: 3. Germline V gene lookup returns CDR1 GTSNPN and CDR2 SVGIG (reference sequence). The CDR3 is made up of 12 amino acids. The CDR3 nucleotides are TGTGCCTGGACCAACAGGGGAGATACGCAGTATTTT. Protein: CAWTNRGDTQYF.

This rearrangement joins TRBV7-2 to TRBJ1-2; 7 nucleotides align to TRBD1. The V segment lost 4 bases and the J segment 5 bases; nucleotides outside the gene matches: 4. The germline gives CDR1 SGHTA, CDR2 FQGNSA. The length of the CDR3 is 13 residues. Here the CDR3 DNA reads TGTGCCAGCAGCTCACAGGGGAAGTATGGCTACACCTTC. This gives the protein CASSSQGKYGYTF. Combining the CDR3 with reference TRBV7-2 and TRBJ1-2 gives the whole variable domain GAGVSQSPSNKVTEKGKDVELRCDPISGHTALYWYRQSLGQGLEFLIYFQGNSAPDKSGLPSDRFSAERTGGSVSTLTIQRTQQEDSAVYLCASSSQGKYGYTFGSGTRLTVV.

This chain connects TRBV18 to TRBJ1-4; D is perhaps TRBD1 (5 bases). CDR1 is KGHSH, CDR2 LQKENI, per germline. This CDR3 spans 16 amino acids. Trimming removed 2 bases at V and 4 bases at J, with 14 bases between. The CDR3 is CASSPSEAGFNEKLFF. DNA for the CDR3: TGTGCCAGCTCACCAAGTGAAGCAGGGTTTAATGAAAAACTGTTTTTT.